The source of this T cell receptor (beta chain) is a study of Graves' ophthalmopathy and Graves' hyperthyroidism. Amplifying from RNA transcripts, the study obtained TCR beta CDR3 regions. First-round RT-PCR with HTBI primers preceded a second-round multiplex PCR. TCRdb used MiXCR to reprocess the multiplex PCR reads, holding one entry per CDR3 protein. Of under 350,000 distinct CDR3 sequences listed, roughly a sixth are singletons. This clonotype has just a few counts. The CDR3 is made up of 12 amino acids. The germline gives CDR1 MNHNS, CDR2 SASEGT. Trimming cost V 7 bases and J 4 bases, with 10 bases left between them.

This TCR was recovered from an adult man with Graves' ophthalmopathy. The chain employs TRBV6-1 and TRBJ1-2; a weak D match, TRBD1 (6 bases). The sequenced material came from peripheral blood. In nucleotides, the CDR3 is TGTGCCAGCAATGACAGGTCCTATGGCTACACCTTC. This encodes CASNDRSYGYTF.